A single sample gave rise to the 10 T cell receptor beta chains below, sequenced in a study of blood T cells in healthy people across ages. The use of a sample-barcoded 5' primer and a J-beta primer mix characterized a second PCR of about 7 to 12 cycles. One entry per CDR3 protein, called by TCRdb with MiXCR from the 5' RACE reads. The data show about 1.6 million distinct CDR3 sequences, with about 35% seen just once and approximately 10% held by the top ten. Input material: blood. These receptors were collected from a woman in her 30s in good health.

On this clonotype: A clone one base away is much larger, so this may be a read error. The chain employs TRBV10-2 and TRBJ2-3, with 7 positions matching TRBD2. The germline V gene encodes CDR1 WSHSY and CDR2 SAAADI. This CDR3 has 13 amino acids. CDR3 in amino acids: CASGGGYTDMQYF. In DNA form, the CDR3 reads TGCGCCAGCGGCGGGGGATACACAGATATGCAGTATTTT.

This chain joins TRBV5-1 and TRBJ1-2; no clear D. CDR1 is SGHRS, CDR2 YFSETQ, per germline. The ends were cut back, 0 bases at V and 5 bases at J, with 11 bases in the middle. The CDR3 loop spans 14 amino acids. The CDR3 here is CASSLVGESYGYTF. The CDR3 coding sequence is TGCGCCAGCAGCTTGGTCGGGGAAAGTTATGGCTACACCTTC.

Points on this clonotype: A much larger clone sits a single nucleotide away, making a read error possible. The chain is built from TRBV20-1 and TRBJ2-5, with D possibly TRBD1 on 5 matching bases. The CDR3 totals 13 residues. Germline V gene lookup returns CDR1 DFQATT and CDR2 SNEGSKA (reference sequence). V was clipped by 5 bases and J by 4 bases, with 14 bases between them. The CDR3 DNA reads TGCAGTGCTCCAGGGATATCCTCAGAGACCCAGTACTTC. As protein: CSAPGISSETQYF.

The J gene is TRBJ2-1, the V gene TRBV4-1; perhaps TRBD1 as D (6 bases). The ends were cut back, 5 bases at V and 8 bases at J, with 28 bases in the middle. The CDR3 is 18 amino acids. Germline V gene sequence: CDR1 MGHRA, CDR2 YSYEKL. The CDR3 DNA follows: TGCGCCAGCAGCAAAGGGGGTCCTCCGTCCGGGGATCAGTATGAGCAGTTCTTC. It specifies CASSKGGPPSGDQYEQFF.

This clonotype has at least ten counts. The J gene is TRBJ2-7, the V gene TRBV20-1, with TRBD1 matching over 8 bases. The CDR3 totals 16 residues. Germline V gives CDR1 DFQATT, CDR2 SNEGSKA (reference sequence). V trimming: 5 bases; J trimming: 0 bases; junction bases outside the gene matches: 12. DNA of the CDR3: TGCAGTGCTGCGGCCCGACAGGGGACCTACTCCTACGAGCAGTACTTC. Translating it yields CSAAARQGTYSYEQYF.

CDR3 in amino acids: CASSPGRQNSGNTIYF. CDR3 coding DNA: TGCGCCAGCAGCCCAGGGCGACAAAACTCTGGAAACACCATATATTTT. This chain links TRBV5-1 with TRBJ1-3; D may be TRBD1 (5 bases). The CDR3 spans 16 residues. The germline CDR1 and CDR2 sequences are SGHRS and YFSETQ. V was clipped by 4 bases and J by 0 bases, with 14 bases between them.

The genes are TRBV29-1 and TRBJ2-1; D remains unclear. Trimming cost V 5 bases and J 12 bases, with 14 bases left between them. Germline CDR1 is SQVTM and CDR2 is ANQGSEA. The CDR3 loop spans 11 amino acids. The CDR3 region is CSVILNYMQFF. In DNA, the CDR3 is TGCAGCGTTATACTTAATTACATGCAGTTCTTC.

V usage is TRBV20-1 and J usage is TRBJ2-3; a weak D match, TRBD2 (5 bases). The germline V gene has CDR1 DFQATT and CDR2 SNEGSKA (reference sequence). The CDR3 covers 14 residues. V shed 4 bases and J shed 5 bases, with 16 bases lying between them. CDR3 sequence: CSATRADLGDTQYF. In DNA, the CDR3 is TGCAGTGCTACCAGAGCGGACTTGGGAGATACGCAGTATTTT.

This clonotype occurred a few times. This chain connects TRBV3-1 to TRBJ2-7; D gene uncertain. Germline values: CDR1 LGHDT, CDR2 YNNKEL (reference sequence). The germline V and J ends were trimmed by 1 base and 0 bases, with 7 bases remaining between them. This CDR3 is built from 14 residues. For the CDR3, the DNA is TGTGCCAGCAGCCAAGTAGTCTCCTCCTACGAGCAGTACTTC. As protein: CASSQVVSSYEQYF.

This chain joins TRBV28 and TRBJ2-7; TRBD2 agrees at 7 bases. The germline V gene has CDR1 MDHEN and CDR2 SYDVKM. The CDR3 totals 17 residues. V lost 9 bases and J lost 0; bases outside the gene matches: 17. CDR3 nucleotide sequence: TGTGCCAGTGCCACCTATGCCGGGACTACCAGCTCCTACGAGCAGTACTTC. Its translation is CASATYAGTTSSYEQYF.